This T cell receptor (beta chain) was recovered during a study of shared clonotypes between healthy human individuals. Study information: With ages of 18 to 49, the donors were two women and three men.

CDR3 length equals 14 residues. CDR1 is SGHAT, CDR2 FQNNGV, per germline. V lost 5 bases and J 2 bases, leaving 11 bases between the germline ends. The assay was immunoSEQ multiplex PCR, and TCRdb's table has in-frame clones only and misses some. Of over 400,000 clones in the sample, over 70% are singletons; the top ten hold roughly 13%. Turning to this clone: With a much larger clone just one base away, this may be a read error.

The source is a woman in her thirties or forties in good health. Some clones in this sample may be carry-over from other donors' samples. This chain links TRBV11-2 with TRBJ2-3; D is perhaps TRBD1 or TRBD2 (5 bases each). Sequenced sample: PBMCs. CDR3 DNA sequence: TGTGCCAGCAGCCGGTGGGGGACCACAGATACGCAGTATTTT. It codes for CASSRWGTTDTQYF.